Below, 27 T cell receptor beta chains from the same sample are listed, as sequenced in a study of shared clonotypes between healthy human individuals. Produced via immunoSEQ multiplex PCR; TCRdb's table is partial and in-frame only. The data show 1,500,000 or so clones, with 96% seen just once and approximately 1% held by the top ten. Sequences were obtained from naive CD4+ T cells sorted from blood. Subset of the sample: CD45RA+ positively selected. These receptors were taken from a man aged 30 to 39 in good health.

The genes are TRBV6-1 and TRBJ2-1; TRBD2 is a possible D gene (6 bases). The CDR3 runs 15 residues. The ends were cut back, 7 bases at V and 2 bases at J, with 15 bases in the middle. The germline CDR1 and CDR2 sequences are MNHNS and SASEGT. The CDR3, as DNA: TGTGCCAGCAACCCTGTGGGAGGAACCTACAATGAGCAGTTCTTC. Protein sequence: CASNPVGGTYNEQFF.

This chain connects TRBV10-2 to TRBJ1-2; the D is unclear. The CDR3 contains 14 residues. The germline V gene has CDR1 WSHSY and CDR2 SAAADI. The V end lost 5 bases, the J end lost 2 bases, and 12 bases lay between the germline ends. CDR3 nucleotides: TGCGCCAGCAGTTTCGTAGGCGCAAACTATGGCTACACCTTC. Translation: CASSFVGANYGYTF.

Turning to this clone: The same CDR3 can be traced to other DNA sequences in this sample. The chain combines TRBV5-4 with TRBJ2-3, with unresolved D. There are 13 residues in the CDR3. CDR1 and CDR2 (germline): SGHNT, YYREEE (reference sequence). With 0 bases removed from V and 2 bases from J, the gap between germline ends came to 4 bases. This CDR3 reads CASSLDYTDTQYF. The CDR3 nucleotides read TGTGCCAGCAGCTTGGATTACACAGATACGCAGTATTTT.

The rearrangement uses TRBV19 and TRBJ2-7; 12 bases align to TRBD2. The V segment lost 1 base and the J segment 7 bases; nucleotides outside the gene matches: 14. Germline CDR1 reads LNHDA; CDR2 reads SQIVND (reference sequence). This CDR3 contains 18 residues. CDR3 residues: CASSIGLAGAPSSEEQYF. The CDR3 DNA is TGTGCCAGTAGTATAGGACTAGCGGGAGCCCCTTCTTCGGAAGAGCAGTACTTC.

Remarks on this clone: Other nucleotide sequences from this sample produce the same CDR3. This sequence joins TRBV6-5 and TRBJ2-7; 10 bases map to TRBD2. The V and J ends lost 7 bases and 3 bases, in that order; junction bases with no gene match: 3. There are 13 residues in the CDR3. CDR1 and CDR2 from the germline V gene are MNHEY and SVGAGI. For the CDR3, the DNA is TGTGCCAGCACGAGGACTAGCGGCTACGAGCAGTACTTC. Protein product: CASTRTSGYEQYF.

This clone came up a few times. This same CDR3 is encoded by further DNA sequences in the sample. Written as DNA, the CDR3 is TGTGCCAGCAGCCAAGAATGGAGCTCCTACGAGCAGTACTTC. It yields the protein CASSQEWSSYEQYF. J is TRBJ2-7 and V is TRBV14; no clear D. CDR3 length: 14 residues. CDR1 is SGHDN and CDR2 is FVKESK in the germline V gene. V was shortened by 0 bases and J by 0 bases, with 6 bases between the two germline ends.

This chain links TRBV5-4 with TRBJ2-2, with 9 bases matching TRBD1. This CDR3 comprises 15 residues. The J segment lost 7 bases and the V segment lost 4 bases, leaving 8 bases of the junction unmatched. CDR1 is SGHNT and CDR2 is YYREEE in the germline V gene (reference sequence). The CDR3 coding sequence is TGTGCCAGCAGCCCCCGGGACAGGGTGTTCGGGGAGCTGTTTTTT. Its translation: CASSPRDRVFGELFF.

This clone appeared a single time. The sample has other DNA sequences that encode this CDR3 too. The V and J genes are TRBV19 and TRBJ2-7; TRBD1 matches 7 bases. The CDR3 spans 13 residues. J lost 6 bases, V lost 3 bases, and 5 bases had no gene match. Germline V gives CDR1 LNHDA, CDR2 SQIVND (reference sequence). The CDR3 nucleotides read TGTGCCAGTAGTATCAACAGGGGCGGCGAGCAGTACTTC. This sequence encodes CASSINRGGEQYF.

The chain combines TRBV27 with TRBJ1-5; D is undetermined. Trimming stripped 2 bases from V and 2 bases from J, with 7 bases between. The CDR3 contains 14 residues. The germline gives CDR1 MNHEY, CDR2 SMNVEV (reference sequence). The CDR3 region has the DNA TGTGCCAGCAGTTTACTGTTAGGCAATCAGCCCCAGCATTTT. This codes for CASSLLLGNQPQHF.

The rearrangement joins TRBV6-1 to TRBJ1-1; D may be TRBD1 (5 bases). CDR3 length equals 13 residues. Germline V gives CDR1 MNHNS, CDR2 SASEGT. Deletions cut 4 bases from V and 7 bases from J, with 13 bases between. DNA for the CDR3: TGTGCCAGCAGTGTTCTAGGGGCTGTTGAAGCTTTCTTT. Translated, it gives CASSVLGAVEAFF.

Regarding this clone: The sample has other DNA sequences that encode this CDR3 too. This chain uses TRBV2 with TRBJ2-7; D is perhaps TRBD2 (6 bases). The V gene's germline CDR1 is SNHLY and CDR2 FYNNEI. There are 11 residues in the CDR3. The V end was cut by 8 bases, the J end by 11 bases, with 16 bases between. The CDR3 coding sequence is TGTGCCAGCGGGGACTTACCGGAGGAGTACTTC. Translation gives CASGDLPEEYF.

Points on this clone: Other DNA sequences in this sample translate to the same CDR3. This sequence joins TRBV28 and TRBJ2-1; D gene uncertain. Trimming removed 5 bases at V and 1 base at J, with 6 bases between. The germline gives CDR1 MDHEN, CDR2 SYDVKM. There are 13 residues in the CDR3. The CDR3 loop reads CASSPGSYNEQFF. DNA for the CDR3: TGTGCCAGCAGTCCCGGATCCTACAATGAGCAGTTCTTC.

J is TRBJ2-5 and V is TRBV19; 7 bases fit TRBD2. Germline V CDR1 and CDR2: LNHDA, SQIVND (reference sequence). The junction had 6 bases not matched to a gene; V was cut back by 1 base and J by 4 bases. CDR3 length equals 15 residues. The CDR3, as DNA: TGTGCCAGTAGTATAGGGGGAGGGTTGGTAGAGACCCAGTACTTC. It yields the protein CASSIGGGLVETQYF.

The chain has TRBV19 and TRBJ2-1, with D possibly being TRBD1 (5 bases). The CDR3 extends over 14 amino acids. The V gene lost 5 bases and the J gene lost 6 bases, with 14 bases spanning the gap. Germline assignment: CDR1 LNHDA and CDR2 SQIVND (reference sequence). The CDR3 reads CASSPWGVGNEQFF. The CDR3 DNA reads TGTGCCAGTAGTCCTTGGGGCGTGGGCAATGAGCAGTTCTTC.

In its sample, this clone was seen once. The CDR3 DNA reads TGCGCCAGCAGTGAGCTAAGGGGACAAAACACCGGGGAGCTGTTTTTT. Its protein is CASSELRGQNTGELFF. The chain has TRBV10-1 and TRBJ2-2; TRBD1 is a possible D gene (6 bases). CDR3 length: 16 amino acids. The V and J ends lost 2 bases and 2 bases respectively, with 12 bases between them. CDR1 WNHNN and CDR2 SYGVQD come from the germline V gene (reference sequence).

The V and J genes are TRBV21-1 and TRBJ1-1; the tabulated D call, TRBD1, remains unverified against the DNA. TRBV21-1 is a known pseudogene. The CDR3 sequence is 16 residues long. The CDR3 DNA reads as TGTGCCAGCAGCAAGCCCCACAGGAGACTGAACACTGAAGCTTTCTTT. Translation: CASSKPHRRLNTEAFF.

This chain connects TRBV27 to TRBJ2-3; D ambiguous. CDR1 and CDR2 from the germline V gene are MNHEY and SMNVEV (reference sequence). The CDR3 runs to 20 residues. Trimming cost V 1 base and J 0 bases, with 23 bases left between them. The chain's CDR3 is CASSLFSNLPAGLSTDTQYF. The CDR3 coding sequence is TGTGCCAGCAGTTTATTCTCGAATCTTCCCGCTGGCCTTAGCACAGATACGCAGTATTTT.

The CDR3 reads CASSFQGISNEQFF. The CDR3 DNA reads as TGTGCCAGCAGCTTCCAGGGTATTAGCAATGAGCAGTTCTTC. The chain joins TRBV11-3 to TRBJ2-1, with D tentatively TRBD1 (5 bases). V was shortened by 3 bases and J by 6 bases, with 12 bases between the two germline ends. CDR3 length: 14 residues. CDR1 and CDR2 (germline): SGHNT, YENEEA.

Concerning this clone itself: This same CDR3 is encoded by further DNA sequences in the sample. The rearrangement joins TRBV7-9 to TRBJ2-5; D is unresolved. Germline V gives CDR1 SEHNR, CDR2 FQNEAQ (reference sequence). The V end lost 0 bases, the J end lost 5 bases, and 4 bases lay between the germline ends. CDR3 length equals 12 residues. This CDR3 is CASSLAQETQYF. DNA of the CDR3: TGTGCCAGCAGCTTAGCCCAGGAGACCCAGTACTTC.

The chain recombines TRBV5-1 with TRBJ1-2, with a possible D match to TRBD1 (6 bases). This CDR3 region has 14 residues. CDR1 is SGHRS and CDR2 is YFSETQ in the germline V gene. V dropped 3 bases and J dropped 6 bases, with 15 bases sitting between them. CDR3 region: CASSSGGGLDGYTF. CDR3 coding DNA: TGCGCCAGCAGCTCTGGTGGGGGGCTTGATGGCTACACCTTC.

The J gene is TRBJ2-7, the V gene TRBV18, with 15 bases identical to TRBD2. The trim removed 6 bases at V and 5 bases at J, leaving 8 bases unmatched. This CDR3 spans 16 amino acids. Per the germline V gene, CDR1 is KGHSH and CDR2 is LQKENI. Here the CDR3 DNA reads TGTGCCAGCTCCCTCGGACTAGCGGGAGGGTCCCACGAGCAGTACTTC. Amino acid sequence: CASSLGLAGGSHEQYF.

The V call is TRBV29-1, the J call TRBJ2-3; D gene uncertain. This CDR3 has 10 residues. Germline V gene sequence: CDR1 SQVTM, CDR2 ANQGSEA. V lost 7 bases, J lost 4 bases, and 6 bases lay in between. The CDR3 coding sequence is TGCAGCGCCTATTCAGATACGCAGTATTTT. Protein product: CSAYSDTQYF.

The rearrangement links TRBV15 to TRBJ2-3; either TRBD1 or TRBD2 may fit D (5 bases each). The CDR3 sequence is 15 residues long. The V gene lost 4 bases and the J gene lost 1 base, with 12 bases spanning the gap. Per germline, CDR1 LNHNV and CDR2 YYDKDF (reference sequence). This CDR3 is CATSTTPGRTDTQYF. CDR3 nucleotide sequence: TGTGCCACCAGCACGACTCCGGGACGCACAGATACGCAGTATTTT.

Here the CDR3 reads CAIRSGVNYNEQFF. CDR3 DNA sequence: TGTGCCATCAGGAGCGGGGTCAACTACAATGAGCAGTTCTTC. The rearrangement joins TRBV10-3 to TRBJ2-1; 7 nucleotides line up with TRBD2. V was clipped by 6 bases and J by 3 bases; unmatched bases: 5. The CDR3 extends over 14 amino acids. Germline V gene sequence: CDR1 ENHRY, CDR2 SYGVKD.

The gene calls are TRBV10-2 and TRBJ1-2, with D possibly TRBD1 on 5 matching bases. The germline V and J ends were trimmed by 4 bases and 0 bases, with 9 bases remaining between them. Germline V gene sequence: CDR1 WSHSY, CDR2 SAAADI. There are 14 residues in the CDR3. CDR3 coding DNA: TGCGCCAGCAGTGGGGTCAGGGCTAACTATGGCTACACCTTC. As protein: CASSGVRANYGYTF.

The chain is built from TRBV18 and TRBJ2-7; perhaps TRBD1 as D (6 bases). CDR1 is KGHSH and CDR2 is LQKENI in the germline V gene. Deletions cut 0 bases from V and 5 bases from J, with 14 bases between. This CDR3 is 15 amino acids long. The CDR3 sequence: CASSPPGQRLNEQYF. DNA for the CDR3: TGTGCCAGCTCACCACCTGGACAGAGACTAAACGAGCAGTACTTC.

The chain links TRBV6-5 to TRBJ2-5; D remains unclear. The CDR3 runs to 14 residues. V shed 10 bases and J shed 2 bases, with 17 bases lying between them. Per the germline V gene, CDR1 is MNHEY and CDR2 is SVGAGI. The CDR3 reads CATASLARQETQYF. The CDR3 DNA reads as TGTGCCACCGCGTCCTTGGCTCGGCAAGAGACCCAGTACTTC.